This TCR beta chain is drawn from a study of identical twins. Study-wide findings and caveats: For out-of-frame beta sequences, excess twin sharing was weaker. While abundant cord blood beta clonotypes carried fewer insertions, memory repertoires showed no such pattern. Out-of-frame alpha sequences common to twins were enriched for low generation probability.

V lost 7 bases and J lost 7; bases outside the gene matches: 13. The CDR3 is made up of 15 amino acids. As to this clonotype: The antigen is not known.

Unique molecular identifiers were present on the cDNA, which also gained a universal primer site by template switching. TCRdb analysed the 5' RACE reads with MiXCR anew, one entry per CDR3 protein. The profile shows about 340,000 distinct CDR3 sequences, approximately 10% of them singletons. The sequence was obtained from a woman aged 50 to 65 in good health. Sequencing was carried out using naive T cells sorted from blood. The chain uses TRBV12-3 or TRBV12-4 and TRBJ1-2, with 9 bases aligning to TRBD1. The CDR3 coding sequence is TGTGCCAGCACCGCAACGGGACAGGGTTCGGGTGGCTACACCTTC. It translates to CASTATGQGSGGYTF.